Following are 10 T cell receptor beta chains from one sample sequenced in a study of resident and recirculating memory T cells in vitiligo. Using immunoSEQ multiplex PCR, the repertoire was profiled, and TCRdb retains in-frame clones only, with some absent. The sample gives around 70,000 clones, approximately 89% of which show up once; just under 5% is in the top ten. The sample was blood. The receptors originated from a male donor with vitiligo.

This clone has a handful of counts. The gene calls are TRBV2 and TRBJ1-1; D is undetermined. V was clipped by 4 bases and J by 2 bases, with 8 bases between them. CDR1 is SNHLY, CDR2 FYNNEI, per germline. This CDR3 is 13 amino acids long. The CDR3 sequence is CASSVGVNTEAFF. CDR3 in DNA: TGTGCCAGCAGTGTCGGGGTAAACACTGAAGCTTTCTTT.

The genes are TRBV6-6 and TRBJ2-7; TRBD1 matches at 7 bases. The germline V gene has CDR1 MNHNY and CDR2 SVGAGI (reference sequence). The CDR3 length is 12 residues. After removal of 2 bases from V and 5 bases from J, the junction contained 0 bases not matched to a gene. CDR3 DNA sequence: TGTGCCAGCAGTTACACAGGGGACGAGCAGTACTTC. Translated, it gives CASSYTGDEQYF.

V and J are TRBV28 and TRBJ2-7, with 9 positions matching TRBD1. The V gene end was trimmed by 6 bases and the J gene end by 1 base; junction bases not matched to a gene: 7. The CDR3 extends over 15 amino acids. In germline, CDR1 is MDHEN, CDR2 SYDVKM. The CDR3 reads CASSSSGTGSYEQYF. CDR3 in DNA: TGTGCCAGCAGCTCCTCCGGGACAGGGTCCTACGAGCAGTACTTC.

The chain joins TRBV7-9 to TRBJ2-3; a weak D match, TRBD1 (6 bases). The germline V gene has CDR1 SEHNR and CDR2 FQNEAQ (reference sequence). Trimming removed 10 bases from V and 4 bases from J, with 15 bases in between. The CDR3 covers 13 residues. CDR3 sequence (DNA): TGTGCCACCGCGAAGGGGGTCGCAGATACGCAGTATTTT. Amino acid sequence: CATAKGVADTQYF.

The chain couples TRBV4-3 to TRBJ2-1; a weak D match, TRBD2 (6 bases). V lost 1 base and J lost 6, with 13 bases in between. Germline CDR1 LGHNA, CDR2 YSLEER. The CDR3 consists of 15 residues. CDR3 in amino acids: CASSQGWGELNEQFF. In nucleotides, the CDR3 is TGCGCCAGCAGCCAAGGTTGGGGGGAACTCAATGAGCAGTTCTTC.

The chain has TRBV27 and TRBJ1-3; the match to TRBD1 covers 10 bases. The CDR3 is 16 amino acids. Germline V lookup: CDR1 MNHEY, CDR2 SMNVEV (reference sequence). The V and J ends lost 5 bases and 7 bases, in that order; junction bases with no gene match: 11. This chain's CDR3 is CASSPHASGQGNTIYF. Written as DNA, the CDR3 is TGTGCCAGCAGTCCACATGCCTCGGGACAGGGGAACACCATATATTTT.

The J gene is TRBJ2-1, the V gene TRBV28; 7 bases line up with TRBD1. The CDR3 sequence is 16 residues long. V shed 5 bases, J shed 8 bases, and the junction held 15 bases outside the gene matches. CDR1 is MDHEN, CDR2 SYDVKM, per germline. The CDR3 region is CASSTPRQGGSDEQFF. The CDR3 DNA follows: TGTGCCAGCAGTACCCCCCGACAGGGTGGAAGTGATGAGCAGTTCTTC. Looking up the rest from reference TRBV28 and TRBJ2-1 gives the full variable domain: DVKVTQSSRYLVKRTGEKVFLECVQDMDHENMFWYRQDPGLGLRLIYFSYDVKMKEKGDIPEGYSVSREKKERFSLILESASTNQTSMYLCASSTPRQGGSDEQFFGPGTRLTVL.

The DNA for the CDR3 is TGTGCCAGCAGCTTGACAGGGGGAACTAATGAAAAACTGTTTTTT. Translated, it gives CASSLTGGTNEKLFF. The rearrangement links TRBV7-9 to TRBJ1-4; the match to TRBD1 covers 9 bases. The V segment lost 3 bases and the J segment 1 base; nucleotides outside the gene matches: 0. This CDR3 contains 15 residues. Germline V gene sequence: CDR1 SEHNR, CDR2 FQNEAQ (reference sequence).

About this clone: A junction boundary mismatches the germline segment, possibly from a read error. V and J are TRBV5-5 and TRBJ2-7; 8 bases line up with TRBD1. Germline V CDR1 and CDR2: SGHKS, YYEKEE (reference sequence). The CDR3 contains 13 residues. The CDR3 nucleotides are TGCGCCAGCAGCCAGAGGACAGGGAGGGAGCAGTACTTC. Translating gives CASSQRTGREQYF.

The gene calls are TRBV7-3 and TRBJ2-1, with a tentative D call TRBD2 (7 bases). Between the trimmed V and J ends, which lost 5 bases and 8 bases, there was a span of 16 bases. Germline V gene sequence: CDR1 SGHTA, CDR2 FQGTGA. This CDR3 has 14 residues. The CDR3 DNA is TGTGCCAGCAGCCAACTCGGGGGGCCAGATGAGCAGTTCTTC. Its translation: CASSQLGGPDEQFF.